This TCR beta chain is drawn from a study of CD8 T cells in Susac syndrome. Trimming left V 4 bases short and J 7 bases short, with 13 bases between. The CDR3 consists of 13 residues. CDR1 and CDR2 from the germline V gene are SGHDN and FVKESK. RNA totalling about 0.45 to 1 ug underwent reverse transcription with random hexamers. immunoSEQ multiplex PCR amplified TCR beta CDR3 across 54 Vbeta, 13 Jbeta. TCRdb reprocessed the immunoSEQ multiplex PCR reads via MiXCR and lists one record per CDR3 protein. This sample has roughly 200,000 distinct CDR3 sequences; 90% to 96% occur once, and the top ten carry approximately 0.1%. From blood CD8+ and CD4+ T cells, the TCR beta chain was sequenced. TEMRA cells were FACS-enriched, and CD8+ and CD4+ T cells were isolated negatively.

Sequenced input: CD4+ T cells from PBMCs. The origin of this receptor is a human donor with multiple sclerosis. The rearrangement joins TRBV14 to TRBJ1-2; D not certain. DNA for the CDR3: TGTGCCAGCAGCCCAGCAGGAGTGGGTGGCTACACCTTC. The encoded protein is CASSPAGVGGYTF.